The 16 T cell receptor beta chains given below trace back to one sample, sequenced in a study of molecular identifiers for immune sequencing clone quantification. TCRdb re-called the PCR reads through MiXCR, storing one row per CDR3 protein. This sample yields more than 85,000 distinct CDR3 sequences, of which roughly a third are seen a single time; around 4% belongs to the top ten. Sequenced material: naive CD8+ T cells from blood, with Jurkat cell RNA spiked in. Subset in this sample: FACS-sorted CD8+CD4-CCR7+CD45RA+ naive T cells. The receptors shown here come from a human donor in good health. Some libraries in this study had Jurkat cell RNA spiked in.

This clonotype was picked up a small number of times. This chain joins TRBV7-6 and TRBJ2-3, with D unclear. CDR1 and CDR2 from the germline V gene are SGHVS and FNYEAQ. This CDR3 contains 13 residues. Trimming left V 1 base short and J 2 bases short, with 4 bases between. The CDR3 protein is CASSLDLTDTQYF. Here the CDR3 DNA reads TGTGCCAGCAGCTTAGACCTCACAGATACGCAGTATTTT.

With respect to this clonotype: The CDR3 does not end in the conserved phenylalanine or tryptophan, so this is likely a read error. The rearrangement joins TRBV19 to TRBJ1-5; D gene ambiguous. CDR3 length: 14 residues. CDR1 and CDR2 from the germline V gene are LNHDA and SQIVND (reference sequence). The CDR3 spells CACSIGPGGQPQHI. In DNA, the CDR3 is TGTGCCTGTAGTATCGGACCCGGCGGTCAGCCCCAGCATATT.

This clonotype was counted a few times. The rearrangement uses TRBV27 and TRBJ1-2, with unresolved D. The CDR3 totals 15 residues. CDR1 and CDR2 (germline): MNHEY, SMNVEV (reference sequence). V lost 0 bases to trimming and J lost 5 bases, with 13 bases between them. CDR3 in DNA: TGTGCCAGCAGTTTATCTTACACGAATCTATATGGCTACACCTTC. Translated, it gives CASSLSYTNLYGYTF.

This clonotype was detected many times. The chain uses TRBV28 and TRBJ1-1, with a tentative D call TRBD1 (6 bases). Germline V lookup: CDR1 MDHEN, CDR2 SYDVKM. With 1 base removed from V and 5 bases from J, the gap between germline ends came to 11 bases. The CDR3 extends over 14 amino acids. CDR3 nucleotides: TGTGCCAGCAGTTTATCGGGGGGCGTGACTGAAGCTTTCTTT. It yields the protein CASSLSGGVTEAFF.

This clonotype was observed a single time. One end of the junction varies from germline; a read error may be responsible. The chain couples TRBV7-9 to TRBJ2-7; D possibly corresponds to TRBD2 (5 bases). This CDR3 has 13 amino acids. The germline CDR1 and CDR2 sequences are SEHNR and FQNEAQ (reference sequence). CDR3 sequence: CVSSPGLDYEQYF. In DNA, the CDR3 is TGTGTCAGCAGCCCCGGACTCGACTACGAGCAGTACTTC.

This clonotype was counted between two and nine times. The chain is built from TRBV13 and TRBJ2-1; possibly TRBD2 for D (6 bases). Germline CDR1 reads PRHDT; CDR2 reads FYEKMQ (reference sequence). The CDR3 totals 16 residues. V lost 1 base to trimming and J lost 2 bases, with 12 bases between them. This CDR3 reads CASSLEEGRTYNEQFF. CDR3 bases: TGTGCCAGCAGCTTAGAGGAGGGACGGACCTACAATGAGCAGTTCTTC. Supplemented by reference TRBV13 and TRBJ2-1, the full variable domain reads AAGVIQSPRHLIKEKRETATLKCYPIPRHDTVYWYQQGPGQDPQFLISFYEKMQSDKGSIPDRFSAQQFSDYHSELNMSSLELGDSALYFCASSLEEGRTYNEQFFGPGTRLTVL.

As regards this clonotype: A read error may be the cause here, since a much bigger clone is one base away. The chain is built from TRBV6-5 and TRBJ1-4, with D uncertain. Germline assignment: CDR1 MNHEY and CDR2 SVGAGI. This CDR3 is built from 11 residues. V gave up 7 bases and J gave up 4 bases, with 4 bases separating them. The CDR3, as DNA: TGTGCCAGCAATTATAATGAAAAACTGTTTTTT. It encodes CASNYNEKLFF.

This clonotype has only a few counts. CDR3 sequence reads: CASSFMSSRTGELFF. Here the CDR3 DNA reads TGTGCCAGCAGCTTTATGTCTAGCCGGACCGGGGAGCTGTTTTTT. This chain joins TRBV7-9 and TRBJ2-2; a weak D match, TRBD2 (5 bases). Looked up from germline, CDR1 is SEHNR and CDR2 is FQNEAQ (reference sequence). V lost 3 bases and J 5 bases, leaving 13 bases between the germline ends. This CDR3 spans 15 amino acids.

This clonotype has at least ten counts. V is TRBV5-4 and J is TRBJ2-7, with 8 bases matching TRBD1. The CDR3 is made up of 15 amino acids. CDR1 and CDR2 (germline): SGHNT, YYREEE (reference sequence). V was clipped by 0 bases and J by 5 bases; unmatched bases: 7. CDR3 coding DNA: TGTGCCAGCAGCTTGGACGGACAGGGTCTCGACGAGCAGTACTTC. Translating it yields CASSLDGQGLDEQYF.

The rearrangement uses TRBV11-1 and TRBJ1-1, with unresolved D. Germline V lookup: CDR1 SGHAT, CDR2 FQDESV (reference sequence). The CDR3 totals 13 residues. Trimming stripped 1 base from V and 4 bases from J, with 7 bases between. The CDR3 sequence: CASSLVLGTEAFF. CDR3 sequence (DNA): TGTGCCAGCAGCTTAGTTTTGGGCACTGAAGCTTTCTTT.

Concerning this clonotype itself: A read error may explain this, as a much larger clone is one base away. The chain recombines TRBV15 with TRBJ1-5; D is undetermined. In germline, CDR1 is LNHNV, CDR2 YYDKDF (reference sequence). This CDR3 is 15 amino acids long. Trimming stripped 5 bases from V and 5 bases from J, with 16 bases between. The DNA of the CDR3 is TGTGCCACCAGCCTAGCAAGGAGTCCAGATCAGCCCCAGCATTTT. Its protein product is CATSLARSPDQPQHF.

This clonotype was observed many times. The chain has TRBV29-1 and TRBJ2-5; D is perhaps TRBD1 (5 bases). CDR3 length equals 13 residues. Germline values: CDR1 SQVTM, CDR2 ANQGSEA. The V end lost 1 base, the J end lost 0 bases, and 6 bases lay between the germline ends. The CDR3 bases are TGCAGCGTTGAAGGCAGGGACCAAGAGACCCAGTACTTC. This sequence encodes CSVEGRDQETQYF.

The rearrangement uses TRBV12-3 or TRBV12-4 and TRBJ2-7; TRBD2 aligns across 11 bases. The J segment lost 2 bases and the V segment lost 6 bases, leaving 6 bases of the junction unmatched. The CDR3 extends over 15 amino acids. The CDR3 nucleotides are TGTGCCAGCAGAAATGGACTAGCGGGTCCCTACGAGCAGTACTTC. This codes for CASRNGLAGPYEQYF.

The chain combines TRBV27 with TRBJ2-7; no clear D. Trimming left V 7 bases short and J 0 bases short, with 7 bases between. The CDR3 extends over 12 amino acids. From germline, CDR1 is MNHEY and CDR2 SMNVEV (reference sequence). The CDR3 sequence: CASNPSSYEQYF. The CDR3, as DNA: TGTGCCAGCAATCCTAGCTCCTACGAGCAGTACTTC.

This clonotype was observed many times. CDR3: CASSYSVLAGTTDTQYF. Here the CDR3 DNA reads TGTGCCAGCAGTTACTCGGTCCTAGCGGGGACTACTGATACGCAGTATTTT. The genes are TRBV6-5 and TRBJ2-3; 9 bases are a match to TRBD2. This CDR3 has 17 amino acids. Looked up from germline, CDR1 is MNHEY and CDR2 is SVGAGI. The J segment lost 6 bases and the V segment lost 0 bases, leaving 10 bases of the junction unmatched.

With regard to this clonotype: A read error may be the cause here, since a much bigger clone is one base away. The chain carries TRBV18 and TRBJ2-6; 8 bases align to TRBD1. Looked up from germline, CDR1 is KGHSH and CDR2 is LQKENI. CDR3 length: 18 residues. V gave up 4 bases and J gave up 8 bases; unmatched junction bases: 16. The CDR3 is CASSHPGQVGYGTNVLTF. In DNA, the CDR3 is TGTGCCAGCTCACATCCGGGACAGGTTGGATACGGGACCAACGTCCTGACTTTC. The entire variable domain, with the rest obtained from reference TRBV18 and TRBJ2-6, is as follows: NAGVMQNPRHLVRRRGQEARLRCSPMKGHSHVYWYRQLPEEGLKFMVYLQKENIIDESGMPKERFSAEFPKEGPSILRIQQVVRGDSAAYFCASSHPGQVGYGTNVLTFGAGSRLTVL.